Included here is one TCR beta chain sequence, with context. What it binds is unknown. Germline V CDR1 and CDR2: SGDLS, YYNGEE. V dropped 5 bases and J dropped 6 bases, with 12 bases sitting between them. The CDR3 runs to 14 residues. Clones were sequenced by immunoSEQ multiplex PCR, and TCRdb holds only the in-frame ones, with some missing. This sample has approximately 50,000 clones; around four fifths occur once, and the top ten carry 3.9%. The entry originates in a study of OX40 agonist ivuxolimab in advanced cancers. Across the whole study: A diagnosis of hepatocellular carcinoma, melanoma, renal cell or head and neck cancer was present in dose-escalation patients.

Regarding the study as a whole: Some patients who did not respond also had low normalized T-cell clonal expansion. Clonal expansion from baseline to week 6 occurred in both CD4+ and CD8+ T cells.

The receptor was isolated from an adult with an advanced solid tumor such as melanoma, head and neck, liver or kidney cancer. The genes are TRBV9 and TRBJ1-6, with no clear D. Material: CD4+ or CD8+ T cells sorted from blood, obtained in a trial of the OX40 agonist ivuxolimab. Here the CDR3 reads CASRSGFGNSPLHF. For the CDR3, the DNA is TGTGCCAGCAGGTCCGGATTTGGTAATTCACCCCTCCACTTT.